Listed here is a single T cell receptor (beta chain). What it recognizes is unknown. A much larger clone differs by one base, so this may be a read error. The CDR3 sequence is 17 residues long. After removal of 2 bases from V and 11 bases from J, the junction contained 20 bases not matched to a gene. Germline V gene sequence: CDR1 MDHEN, CDR2 SYDVKM. This entry belongs to a study of identical twins. Study results and limitations: Out-of-frame alpha sequences shared between twins exhibited an excess of low generation probability.

TCRdb reprocessed the 5' RACE reads with MiXCR, giving one entry per CDR3 protein. The table lists approximately 1.8 million distinct CDR3 sequences, around 29% of them singletons. All donors were healthy Caucasians. The chain recombines TRBV28 with TRBJ2-5; 7 bases are a match to TRBD2. This clonotype was obtained from a newborn girl in good health. The sample consisted of cord blood. The CDR3 here is CASSLISLGGSRLKQYF. The CDR3 DNA follows: TGTGCCAGCAGTTTAATCAGTTTGGGCGGGAGTCGGCTCAAGCAGTACTTC. Complete variable domain (other parts from reference TRBV28 and TRBJ2-5): DVKVTQSSRYLVKRTGEKVFLECVQDMDHENMFWYRQDPGLGLRLIYFSYDVKMKEKGDIPEGYSVSREKKERFSLILESASTNQTSMYLCASSLISLGGSRLKQYFGPGTRLLVL.